Listed below are T cell receptor beta chains from one sample, sequenced in a study of cytomegalovirus exposure and HLA in healthy donors. The protocol was immunoSEQ multiplex PCR, while the TCRdb copy is restricted to in-frame clones and leaves out a portion. The repertoire has around 110,000 clones, roughly 82% of them found once; the top ten carry more than 4%. What was sequenced was PBMCs. The receptor set was obtained from a male donor in good health and CMV-seronegative. Both conserved end residues are part of each CDR3. A D gene is named only where the DNA matches it firmly. Clone size, where shown, is once, few, many, or a class for clones that have expanded.

j_call,v_call,d_call,clone_size,cdr3_nt,cdr3_aa
TRBJ2-7,TRBV5-4,TRBD1,NA,TGTGCCAGCAGCAAACGACAGGGATCCAGCGGCGAGCAGTACTTC,CASSKRQGSSGEQYF
TRBJ1-5,TRBV19,NA,NA,TGTGCCAGTAGTATAGCCCCAGGGAACCAGCCCCAGCATTTT,CASSIAPGNQPQHF
TRBJ2-3,TRBV2,NA,NA,TGTGCCACCAAGAGGGGACTTAGCACAGATACGCAGTATTTT,CATKRGLSTDTQYF
TRBJ2-7,TRBV7-6,NA,NA,TGTGCCAGCAGCTTTGAGGATTCCTACGAGCAGTACTTC,CASSFEDSYEQYF
TRBJ1-1,TRBV28,NA,NA,TGTGCCACCGTCCTTTTTCAGACTGAAGCTTTCTTT,CATVLFQTEAFF
TRBJ2-7,TRBV27,NA,few,TGTGCCAGCAGTTCTCACGGACGGGGGACCTACGAGCAGTACTTC,CASSSHGRGTYEQYF
TRBJ1-1,TRBV30,NA,NA,TGTGCCTCGGCCCAGGGGAACACTGAAGCTTTCTTT,CASAQGNTEAFF
TRBJ1-5,TRBV19,TRBD1,few,TGTGCCAGTAAATTAGACAGGGGTGGAATACAGCCCCAGCATTTT,CASKLDRGGIQPQHF
TRBJ2-5,TRBV2,NA,few,TGTGCCAGCAGTGAAACAACAGAGACCCAGTACTTC,CASSETTETQYF
TRBJ1-1,TRBV4-1,NA,NA,TGCGCCAGCAGCCAAAGCGCCCAGGGTCGGACTGAAGCTTTCTTT,CASSQSAQGRTEAFF
TRBJ2-7,TRBV11-2,TRBD2,NA,TGTGCCAGCAGCACACGACTAGCGGGAACCTACGAGCAGTACTTC,CASSTRLAGTYEQYF
TRBJ1-4,TRBV7-9,NA,NA,TGTGCCAGCAGCCCCCGGGGGGGGCCTAATAATGAAAAACTGTTTTTT,CASSPRGGPNNEKLFF
TRBJ2-7,TRBV5-4,NA,NA,TGTGCCAGCAGCTTGGAATCCAGGGGTGAGCAGTACTTC,CASSLESRGEQYF
TRBJ2-7,TRBV5-4,TRBD2,NA,TGTGCCAGCAGCCGGTCGACTAGCGCCTACGAGCAGTACTTC,CASSRSTSAYEQYF
TRBJ1-1,TRBV5-1,NA,NA,TGCGCCAGCAGCTCAAGCGGGACTGAAGCTTTCTTT,CASSSSGTEAFF
TRBJ2-2,TRBV6-5,TRBD2,NA,TGTGCCAGCAGTTCTCAAGCGGGAGGGCCGACCGGGGAGCTGTTTTTT,CASSSQAGGPTGELFF
TRBJ1-2,TRBV18,NA,NA,TGTGCCAGCTCACCAGAGGAATTCTATGGCTACACCTTC,CASSPEEFYGYTF
TRBJ2-1,TRBV4-1,TRBD2,NA,TGCGCCAGCAGCCCCCTGAAAGCGGGAGGGCTCTATGAGCAGTTCTTC,CASSPLKAGGLYEQFF
TRBJ2-7,TRBV19,NA,NA,TGTGCCAGTAGTTGGGCCCCCGAGGGATACGAGCAGTACTTC,CASSWAPEGYEQYF
TRBJ2-1,TRBV15,TRBD1,NA,TGTGCCACCAGCAGAGATCGTGCAGGGGGCTGGAATGAGCAGTTCTTC,CATSRDRAGGWNEQFF
TRBJ1-2,TRBV2,TRBD1,NA,TGTGCCAGCGGGTCGCTTTCGTCAGGGGGCGGGAGCTATGGCTACACCTTC,CASGSLSSGGGSYGYTF
TRBJ1-1,TRBV7-9,NA,NA,TGTGCCAGCAGCTTAGTTGGGGGAGGAAATGAAGCTTTCTTT,CASSLVGGGNEAFF
TRBJ2-7,TRBV7-9,NA,NA,TGTGCCAGCAGCTCCACAGGGATTCCCTACGAGCAGTACTTC,CASSSTGIPYEQYF
TRBJ2-5,TRBV27,NA,few,TGTGCCAGCAGTTCGGGAGAGACCCAGTACTTC,CASSSGETQYF
TRBJ2-2,TRBV7-6,TRBD1,NA,TGTGCCAGCAGCCGGACAGGGGGAAGGAACACCGGGGAGCTGTTTTTT,CASSRTGGRNTGELFF